The present TCR beta chain was sequenced within a study of blood T cells in healthy people across ages. Many counts were recorded for this clonotype. Its target is unknown. Study findings and constraints: Age showed a roughly linear inverse relationship with TCR beta diversity per million T cells. Estimated diversity across one million T cells was deemed an underestimate.

Germline CDR1 reads MNHEY; CDR2 reads SVGEGT. This CDR3 has 16 amino acids. Unmatched junction bases numbered 6, after V lost 5 bases and J lost 6 bases. Through a sample-barcoded 5' primer and a J-beta primer mix, a second PCR was run for about 6 to 11 cycles. Every sample produced at least 3 million CDR3-containing paired-end reads. TCRdb redid the calling of the 5' RACE reads with MiXCR, one entry per CDR3 protein. Among 700,000 or so distinct CDR3 sequences listed, less than 45% were seen once. Sequencing was done on a sample of blood. The chain is built from TRBV6-2 or TRBV6-3 and TRBJ2-4, with 14 bases matching TRBD2. This sequence originates from an elderly man in good health. DNA for the CDR3: TGTGCCAGCAGTCCCCGGACTAGCGGGAGGACAAACATTCAGTACTTC. Protein sequence: CASSPRTSGRTNIQYF.